This T cell receptor (delta chain) came from a study of γδ T cells in repeated Plasmodium falciparum infection. TCRdb applied CATT to the multiplex PCR reads for clone calling. The repertoire includes tens of thousands of delta-chain clones, 1.7% of them detected once, and approximately 15% sits in the top ten. In this sample, this clone turned up many times. A read error is the likely source, as a far larger clone sits one nucleotide away. The same CDR3 is also encoded by other DNA sequences in this sample. The sequence was obtained from a pool of human donors (malaria-infected and uninfected, not separated). Sequenced input: gamma-delta T cells from blood.

This chain's CDR3 is CALGAPFSYLHWGATVKLIF. As DNA, the CDR3 is TGTGCCCTTGGGGCTCCATTTTCCTACTTACACTGGGGGGCCACTGTTAAACTCATCTTT. This sequence joins TRDV1 and TRDJ1; a weak D match, TRDD3 (8 bases). Germline V lookup: CDR1 TSWWSYY, CDR2 QGS. The CDR3 extends over 20 amino acids.